These T cell receptor beta chains were read from a single sample in a study of T cell responses to AZD1222 COVID-19 vaccine. Clones were read by immunoSEQ multiplex PCR, and TCRdb kept only the in-frame ones, dropping some. Of about 110,000 clones listed, roughly 80% are singletons. The sample consisted of peripheral blood, taken on day 0 of AZD1222 vaccination. These receptors all stem from an adult in good health. The CDR3 runs from the conserved cysteine through the conserved F or W. D genes are given only for firm matches. Only part of the rows carry a size: once, few, many, or a class if the clone is expanded.

TRBV5-6,-,TRBJ1-5,-,TGTGCCAGCAGCTTGGCGGGATACAATCAGCCCCAGCATTTT,CASSLAGYNQPQHF
TRBV28,-,TRBJ2-7,-,TGTGCCAGCAGTTTAGTGGGCTACGAGCAGTACTTC,CASSLVGYEQYF
TRBV27,-,TRBJ2-2,-,TGTGCCAGCAGTTTAAAGGCCGGGGCAGGGTGGAACACCGGGGAGCTGTTTTTT,CASSLKAGAGWNTGELFF
TRBV4-1,-,TRBJ2-1,-,TGCGCCAGCAGCCAACCCGGATGGGCCAACAATGAGCAGTTCTTC,CASSQPGWANNEQFF
TRBV18,-,TRBJ2-1,-,TGTGCCAGCTCTCCCCGGGACATACCCAATGAGCAGTTCTTC,CASSPRDIPNEQFF
TRBV2,-,TRBJ2-7,-,TGTGCCAGTCGGACAGACCTCTACGAGCAGTACTTC,CASRTDLYEQYF
TRBV4-3,many,TRBJ2-6,TRBD2,TGCGCCAGCAGCCAAGACCCGGGGGGGTCTGGGGCCAACGTCCTGACTTTC,CASSQDPGGSGANVLTF
TRBV6-6,-,TRBJ1-5,-,TGTGCCAGCAGCCCGGGACTTAGCAATCAGCCCCAGCATTTT,CASSPGLSNQPQHF
TRBV6-5,-,TRBJ2-4,TRBD2,TGTGCCAGCAGCGGACTAGCGGGAAGGGACATTCAGTACTTC,CASSGLAGRDIQYF
TRBV5-4,-,TRBJ2-2,TRBD1,TGTGCCAGCAGCTTGCCCGGGACAGGGGGAAACACCGGGGAGCTGTTTTTT,CASSLPGTGGNTGELFF
TRBV7-9,-,TRBJ2-2,TRBD1,TGTGCCAGCAGACTGACAGGGGTAGGGACCGGGGAGCTGTTTTTT,CASRLTGVGTGELFF
TRBV7-2,-,TRBJ2-1,-,TGTGCCAGCAGCTTAGGCGGGATCAACAATGAGCAGTTCTTC,CASSLGGINNEQFF
TRBV5-6,-,TRBJ2-7,-,TGTGCCAGCAGCTTCCAGACAGGTTCGAGGCGGCAGTACTTC,CASSFQTGSRRQYF
TRBV19,-,TRBJ2-2,-,TGTGCCAGTAGACCCCCACAGGGTTGGGGGTACACCGGGGAGCTGTTTTTT,CASRPPQGWGYTGELFF
TRBV5-1,-,TRBJ2-5,TRBD1,TGCGCCAGCAGCACAGGACAGGGATTCCAAGAGACCCAGTACTTC,CASSTGQGFQETQYF
TRBV24-1,-,TRBJ2-2,TRBD1,TGTGCCACCAGTGATCCGGACAGGGCGTCGGACACCGGGGAGCTGTTTTTT,CATSDPDRASDTGELFF
TRBV14,-,TRBJ2-7,TRBD2,TGTGCCAGCAGCCAAGGACCTAGCGGGGGACCCTACGAGCAGTACTTC,CASSQGPSGGPYEQYF
TRBV28,-,TRBJ1-2,-,TGTGCCAGCAGTTTTTGGAGGAGGGTCTATGGCTACACCTTC,CASSFWRRVYGYTF
TRBV19,-,TRBJ1-1,-,TGTGCCAGTAGTATGAGGCGACGGAACACTGAAGCTTTCTTT,CASSMRRRNTEAFF
TRBV10-3,-,TRBJ2-3,-,TGTGCCATCAGTGGGAGGGAGTCCGATACGCAGTATTTT,CAISGRESDTQYF
TRBV29-1,-,TRBJ1-5,-,TGCAGCGTTGCAGGGGGCAATCAGCCCCAGCATTTT,CSVAGGNQPQHF
TRBV3-1/TRBV3-2,-,TRBJ1-2,-,TGTGCCAGCAGCCCACCTTTCTCCGGGACTAAACATGGCTACACCTTC,CASSPPFSGTKHGYTF
TRBV19,-,TRBJ1-4,-,TGTGCCAGTAGTCTCGACCCCCCGCCTAATGAAAAACTGTTTTTT,CASSLDPPPNEKLFF
TRBV7-8,few,TRBJ1-1,-,TGTGCCAGCAGCCCCTTGCCCAGGAGAACTGAAGCTTTCTTT,CASSPLPRRTEAFF
TRBV6-2/TRBV6-3,once,TRBJ2-2,TRBD1,TGTGCCAGCAGTTGGGACAGGGAGAGCGGGGAGCTGTTTTTT,CASSWDRESGELFF
TRBV6-2/TRBV6-3,-,TRBJ1-6,-,TGTGCCAGCAGTTACCGGGAGGGGAATTCACCCCTCCACTTT,CASSYREGNSPLHF
TRBV11-3,-,TRBJ2-5,-,TGTGCCAGCAGCCCCCACTTCGGAGCTCCGGAGACCCAGTACTTC,CASSPHFGAPETQYF
TRBV6-5,-,TRBJ1-4,-,TGTGCCAGCAGTCCGGGACGGGGGCAACTGTTTTTT,CASSPGRGQLFF
TRBV19,-,TRBJ1-2,-,TGTGCCAGTGGGGTAGACTATGGCTACACCTTC,CASGVDYGYTF
TRBV2,-,TRBJ2-2,TRBD1,TGTGCCAGCAAAGACAGGGGGTTATTCACGGACACCGGGGAGCTGTTTTTT,CASKDRGLFTDTGELFF
TRBV28,-,TRBJ2-2,-,TGTGCCAGCATGAGGTCGAACACCGGGGAGCTGTTTTTT,CASMRSNTGELFF
TRBV19,few,TRBJ2-3,TRBD1,TGTGCCAGTAGTAAAGGGACAGGGATAATTCCAGATACGCAGTATTTT,CASSKGTGIIPDTQYF
TRBV7-2,-,TRBJ1-5,-,TGTGCCAGCAGCTTAGTTGACTATAGCAATCAGCCCCAGCATTTT,CASSLVDYSNQPQHF
TRBV7-8,-,TRBJ1-2,-,TGTGCCAGCAGCTTAGGGGGCTCCTATGGCTACACCTTC,CASSLGGSYGYTF
TRBV4-2,-,TRBJ1-2,-,TGTGCCAGCAGCCAAGAATCAATGGACTATGGCTACACCTTC,CASSQESMDYGYTF
TRBV9,-,TRBJ1-4,TRBD1,TGTGCCAGCAGCGACGGACAGGGAAGGGTTGAAAAACTGTTTTTT,CASSDGQGRVEKLFF
TRBV2,-,TRBJ2-3,-,TGTGCCAGCAGGGTAGAATTGGGCACAGATACGCAGTATTTT,CASRVELGTDTQYF
TRBV5-4,-,TRBJ1-6,-,TGTGCCAGCAGTTCTACGGGCCGAGAATCACCCCTCCACTTT,CASSSTGRESPLHF
TRBV24-1,-,TRBJ2-5,-,TGTGCCACCAGTAGGGAAAACCAAGAGACCCAGTACTTC,CATSRENQETQYF
TRBV6-5,-,TRBJ2-5,TRBD1,TGTGCCAGCAGCACAGGGGTGGAGACCCAGTACTTC,CASSTGVETQYF
TRBV19,-,TRBJ1-2,-,TGTGCCAGTAGTCCCCACCCCGACGGAGAGTATGGCTACACCTTC,CASSPHPDGEYGYTF
TRBV24-1,-,TRBJ2-6,-,TGTGCCACCAGTGGAAACGACGCCTCTGGGGCCAACGTCCTGACTTTC,CATSGNDASGANVLTF
TRBV12-3/TRBV12-4,-,TRBJ1-1,-,TGTGCCAGCAGTACACAGGGTATCACTGAAGCTTTCTTT,CASSTQGITEAFF
TRBV29-1,-,TRBJ1-1,-,TGCAGCGTTTCTCCGACAGGCTGGAGCACTGAAGCTTTCTTT,CSVSPTGWSTEAFF
TRBV19,few,TRBJ2-4,-,TGTGCCAGTAGTTCCCCCGGGACAGCCAAAAACATTCAGTACTTC,CASSSPGTAKNIQYF